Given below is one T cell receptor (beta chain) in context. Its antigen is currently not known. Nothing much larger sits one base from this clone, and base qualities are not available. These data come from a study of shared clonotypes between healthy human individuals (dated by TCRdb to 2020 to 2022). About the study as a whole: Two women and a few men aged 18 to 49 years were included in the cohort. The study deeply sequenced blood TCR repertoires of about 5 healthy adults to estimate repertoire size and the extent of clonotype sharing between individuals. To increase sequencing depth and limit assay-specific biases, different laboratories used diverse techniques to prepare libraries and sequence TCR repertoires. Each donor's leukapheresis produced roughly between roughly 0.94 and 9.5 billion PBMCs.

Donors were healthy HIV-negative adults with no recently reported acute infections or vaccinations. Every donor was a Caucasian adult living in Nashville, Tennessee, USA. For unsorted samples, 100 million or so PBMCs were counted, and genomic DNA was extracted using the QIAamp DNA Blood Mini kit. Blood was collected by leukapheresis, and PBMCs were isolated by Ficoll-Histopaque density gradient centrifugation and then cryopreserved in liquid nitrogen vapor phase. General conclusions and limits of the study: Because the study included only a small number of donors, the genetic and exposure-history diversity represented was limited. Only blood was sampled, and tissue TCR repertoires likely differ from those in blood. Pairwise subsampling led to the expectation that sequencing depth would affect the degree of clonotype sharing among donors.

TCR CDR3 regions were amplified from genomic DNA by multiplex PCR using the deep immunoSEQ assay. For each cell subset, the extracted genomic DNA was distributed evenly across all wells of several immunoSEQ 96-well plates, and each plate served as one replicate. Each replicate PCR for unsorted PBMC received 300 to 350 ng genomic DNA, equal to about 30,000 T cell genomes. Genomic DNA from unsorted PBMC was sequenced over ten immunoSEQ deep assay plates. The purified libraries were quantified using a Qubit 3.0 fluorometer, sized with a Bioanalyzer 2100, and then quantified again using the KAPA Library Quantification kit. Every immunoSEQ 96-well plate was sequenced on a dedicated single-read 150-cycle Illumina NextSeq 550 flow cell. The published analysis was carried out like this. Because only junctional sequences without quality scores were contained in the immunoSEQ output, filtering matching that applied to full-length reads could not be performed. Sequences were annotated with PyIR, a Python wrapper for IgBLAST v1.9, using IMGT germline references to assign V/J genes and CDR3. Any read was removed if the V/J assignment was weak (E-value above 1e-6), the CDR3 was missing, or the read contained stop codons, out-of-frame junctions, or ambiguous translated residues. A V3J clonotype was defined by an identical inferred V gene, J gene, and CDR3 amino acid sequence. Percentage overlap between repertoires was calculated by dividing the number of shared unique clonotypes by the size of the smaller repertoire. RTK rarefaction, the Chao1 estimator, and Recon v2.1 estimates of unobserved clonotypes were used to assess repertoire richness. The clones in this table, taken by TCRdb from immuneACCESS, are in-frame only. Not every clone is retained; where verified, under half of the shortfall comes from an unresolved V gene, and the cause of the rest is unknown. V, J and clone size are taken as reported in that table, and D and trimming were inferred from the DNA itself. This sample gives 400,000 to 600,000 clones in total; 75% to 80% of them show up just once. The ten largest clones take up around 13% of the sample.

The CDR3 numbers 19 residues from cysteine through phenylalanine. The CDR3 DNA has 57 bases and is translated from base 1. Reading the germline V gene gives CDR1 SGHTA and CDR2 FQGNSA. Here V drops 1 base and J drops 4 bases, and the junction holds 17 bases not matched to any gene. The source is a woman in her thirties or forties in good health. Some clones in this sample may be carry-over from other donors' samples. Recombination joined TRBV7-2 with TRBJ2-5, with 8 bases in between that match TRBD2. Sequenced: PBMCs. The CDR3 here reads CASSLGTSGPTVSRETQYF. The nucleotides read TGTGCCAGCAGCTTAGGCACTAGCGGCCCTACCGTCTCTAGAGAGACCCAGTACTTC.